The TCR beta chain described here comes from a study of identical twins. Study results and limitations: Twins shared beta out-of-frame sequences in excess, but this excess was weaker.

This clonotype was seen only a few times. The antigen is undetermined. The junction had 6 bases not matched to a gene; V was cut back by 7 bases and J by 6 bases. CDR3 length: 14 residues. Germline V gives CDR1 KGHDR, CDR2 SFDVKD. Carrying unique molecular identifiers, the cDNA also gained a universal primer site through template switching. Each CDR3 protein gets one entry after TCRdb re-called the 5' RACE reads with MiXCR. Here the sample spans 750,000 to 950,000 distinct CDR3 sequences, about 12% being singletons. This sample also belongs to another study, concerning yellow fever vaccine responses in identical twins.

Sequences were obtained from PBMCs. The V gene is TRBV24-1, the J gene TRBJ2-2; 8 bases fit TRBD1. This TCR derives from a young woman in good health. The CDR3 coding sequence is TGTGCCACCAGGCAGGGGGCGCAGTCCGGGGAGCTGTTTTTT. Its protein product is CATRQGAQSGELFF.